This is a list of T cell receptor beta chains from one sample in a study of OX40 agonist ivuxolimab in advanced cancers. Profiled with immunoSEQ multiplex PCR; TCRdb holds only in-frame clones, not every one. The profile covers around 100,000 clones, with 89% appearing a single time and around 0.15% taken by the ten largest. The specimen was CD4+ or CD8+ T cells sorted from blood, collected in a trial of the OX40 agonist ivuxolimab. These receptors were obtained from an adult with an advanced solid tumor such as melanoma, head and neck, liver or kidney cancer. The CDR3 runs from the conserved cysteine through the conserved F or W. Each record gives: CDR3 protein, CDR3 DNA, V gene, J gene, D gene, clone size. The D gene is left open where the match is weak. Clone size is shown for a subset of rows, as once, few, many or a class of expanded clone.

CASSLGLAQETQYF	TGCGCCAGCAGCTTGGGACTAGCCCAAGAGACCCAGTACTTC	TRBV5-1	TRBJ2-5	TRBD2	NA
CASSSNNYGYTF	TGTGCCAGCAGCTCCAACAACTATGGCTACACCTTC	TRBV7-8	TRBJ1-2	NA	NA
CASSHRQGARSPLHF	TGTGCCAGCAGCCACCGACAGGGGGCAAGGTCACCCCTCCACTTT	TRBV14	TRBJ1-6	TRBD1	once
CASSQDLNQPQHF	TGTGCCAGCAGCCAAGATCTCAATCAGCCCCAGCATTTT	TRBV14	TRBJ1-5	NA	NA
CASSQTRTAGNEQFF	TGTGCCAGCAGCCAGACTCGGACGGCGGGAAATGAGCAGTTCTTC	TRBV14	TRBJ2-1	NA	NA
CASSPRQGIGNQPQHF	TGTGCCAGCAGCCCGCGACAGGGAATTGGCAATCAGCCCCAGCATTTT	TRBV7-2	TRBJ1-5	TRBD1	NA
CASSSFRGEETQYF	TGTGCCAGCAGCTCGTTCAGGGGGGAAGAGACCCAGTACTTC	TRBV5-6	TRBJ2-5	NA	once
CASSHPGMAFF	TGCGCCAGCAGCCATCCAGGGATGGCTTTCTTT	TRBV4-1	TRBJ1-1	NA	NA
CASSAHGKNSYNEQFF	TGTGCCAGCAGCGCCCACGGGAAGAACTCCTACAATGAGCAGTTCTTC	TRBV9	TRBJ2-1	NA	NA
CASRSHSGNTIYF	TGCGCCAGCAGGTCACACTCTGGAAACACCATATATTTT	TRBV10-1	TRBJ1-3	NA	NA
CASNNRQPNQPQHF	TGTGCCAGTAATAACCGACAGCCTAATCAGCCCCAGCATTTT	TRBV19	TRBJ1-5	NA	NA
CASAERDSIVIYNEQFF	TGTGCCAGCGCCGAACGGGACAGTATTGTCATTTACAATGAGCAGTTCTTC	TRBV2	TRBJ2-1	TRBD1	NA
CASSVEVSWNTEAFF	TGTGCCAGCAGCGTAGAAGTTAGTTGGAACACTGAAGCTTTCTTT	TRBV9	TRBJ1-1	NA	NA
CASSLVPGGNEQFF	TGCGCCAGCAGCTTGGTGCCCGGGGGGAATGAGCAGTTCTTC	TRBV5-1	TRBJ2-1	TRBD2	NA
CASSEWGEGTDTQYF	TGTGCCAGCAGTGAATGGGGGGAGGGCACAGATACGCAGTATTTT	TRBV25-1	TRBJ2-3	NA	NA
CASSLAFLETQYF	TGTGCCAGCAGCTTGGCGTTCTTAGAGACCCAGTACTTC	TRBV5-4	TRBJ2-5	NA	NA
CASSQVVSYTEAFF	TGTGCCAGCAGCCAAGTAGTAAGTTACACTGAAGCTTTCTTT	TRBV14	TRBJ1-1	NA	once
CASSLLTDYNEQFF	TGCGCCAGCAGCTTGTTAACGGACTACAATGAGCAGTTCTTC	TRBV5-1	TRBJ2-1	NA	NA
CASTPPRDRFHEQYF	TGTGCCAGCACGCCACCCCGGGACAGGTTCCACGAGCAGTACTTC	TRBV5-4	TRBJ2-7	TRBD1	once
CASSLGLALSSNTGELFF	TGCGCCAGCAGCTTGGGACTAGCGCTGAGCTCGAACACCGGGGAGCTGTTTTTT	TRBV5-1	TRBJ2-2	TRBD2	NA
CASSFLPGPQYEQYF	TGTGCCAGCAGCTTTCTTCCCGGACCACAATACGAGCAGTACTTC	TRBV5-6	TRBJ2-7	NA	NA
CASQRASNEQFF	TGTGCCAGTCAGCGGGCTAGCAATGAGCAGTTCTTC	TRBV11-1	TRBJ2-1	NA	NA
CASSGRGGAGSYNEQFF	TGTGCCAGCAGTGGGAGGGGGGGCGCGGGCTCCTACAATGAGCAGTTCTTC	TRBV25-1	TRBJ2-1	NA	once
CASSPIGGETQYF	TGTGCCAGCTCACCCATTGGAGGGGAGACCCAGTACTTC	TRBV18	TRBJ2-5	NA	once
CASDDRGDEQYF	TGTGCCAGCGATGACCGGGGGGACGAGCAGTACTTC	TRBV6-1	TRBJ2-7	TRBD2	many
CASSFGYRANTEAFF	TGTGCCAGCAGCTTCGGGTATAGAGCGAACACTGAAGCTTTCTTT	TRBV11-1	TRBJ1-1	NA	NA
CASSFSQNQPQHF	TGTGCCAGCAGTTTTTCTCAGAATCAGCCCCAGCATTTT	TRBV28	TRBJ1-5	NA	NA
CASSSTVTNTGELFF	TGTGCCAGCAGTTCGACAGTCACGAACACCGGGGAGCTGTTTTTT	TRBV28	TRBJ2-2	NA	NA
CASSLSGGRWTEAFF	TGTGCCAGCAGCTTATCAGGGGGCCGTTGGACTGAAGCTTTCTTT	TRBV11-2	TRBJ1-1	TRBD1	NA
CASSLARQPSDSGNTIYF	TGTGCCAGCAGCTTAGCGCGGCAGCCTAGCGACTCTGGAAACACCATATATTTT	TRBV7-8	TRBJ1-3	NA	NA
CASSLGLTQETQYF	TGCGCCAGCAGCCTTGGACTGACTCAAGAGACCCAGTACTTC	TRBV4-1	TRBJ2-5	NA	NA
CASSFVFSGSSKNIQYF	TGCGCCAGCAGCTTTGTTTTTAGCGGGAGTTCCAAAAACATTCAGTACTTC	TRBV5-1	TRBJ2-4	TRBD2	NA
CASRGQGWPYGYTF	TGTGCCAGCAGGGGACAGGGCTGGCCCTATGGCTACACCTTC	TRBV28	TRBJ1-2	TRBD1	NA
CASSKQETNYGYTF	TGCGCCAGCAGCAAACAGGAAACTAACTATGGCTACACTTTC	TRBV4-1	TRBJ1-2	NA	NA
CASRSFSGRQFF	TGTGCCAGCAGAAGCTTTAGCGGGAGGCAGTTCTTC	TRBV6-1	TRBJ2-1	TRBD2	once
CAWSRALRQETQYF	TGTGCCTGGAGTAGGGCGCTACGCCAAGAGACCCAGTACTTC	TRBV30	TRBJ2-5	NA	NA
CASRKGIWETEAFF	TGTGCCAGCAGAAAGGGGATTTGGGAGACTGAAGCTTTCTTT	TRBV6-5	TRBJ1-1	NA	NA
CASSEAKNVGQYF	TGCGCCAGCAGCGAAGCCAAGAATGTTGGGCAGTACTTC	TRBV4-1	TRBJ2-7	NA	NA
CASSLQETQYF	TGTGCCAGCTCACTTCAAGAGACCCAGTACTTC	TRBV18	TRBJ2-5	NA	NA
CASSLDAGFSFYGYTF	TGTGCCAGCAGCTTAGATGCGGGGTTTAGTTTCTATGGCTACACCTTC	TRBV7-9	TRBJ1-2	NA	NA
CASSRKGGSNQPQHF	TGTGCCAGTAGTAGAAAGGGAGGTAGCAATCAGCCCCAGCATTTT	TRBV19	TRBJ1-5	NA	NA
CASSVVGPGEAFF	TGTGCCAGCAGCGTAGTAGGGCCGGGTGAAGCTTTCTTT	TRBV9	TRBJ1-1	NA	NA
CASSLPGGSPLHF	TGTGCCAGCAGTTTACCCGGGGGTTCACCCCTCCACTTT	TRBV28	TRBJ1-6	NA	NA
CASRPLYEQYF	TGTGCCAGCAGGCCTCTCTACGAGCAGTACTTC	TRBV2	TRBJ2-7	NA	NA
CASSLFPGGKSTDTQYF	TGTGCCAGCAGCTTATTTCCGGGAGGGAAGAGCACAGATACGCAGTATTTT	TRBV7-9	TRBJ2-3	TRBD2	NA
CASSGGRDSPLHF	TGTGCCAGCAGTGGGGGACGGGACTCACCCCTCCACTTT	TRBV2	TRBJ1-6	NA	NA
CASSLQGARDTQYF	TGCGCCAGCAGCTTACAGGGGGCCAGAGATACGCAGTATTTT	TRBV5-1	TRBJ2-3	TRBD1	NA
CSATGRLPSNPYNEQFF	TGCAGCGCAACAGGGAGACTACCGAGTAACCCCTACAATGAGCAGTTCTTC	TRBV29-1	TRBJ2-1	NA	NA
CASSQNRDTQYF	TGTGCCAGCTCACAAAACAGAGATACGCAGTATTTT	TRBV18	TRBJ2-3	NA	NA
CASVTGEGYGYTF	TGCGCCAGCGTAACAGGGGAGGGCTATGGCTACACCTTC	TRBV5-1	TRBJ1-2	TRBD1	NA
CASSPVGQGMYNEQFF	TGTGCCAGCAGCCCCGTGGGACAGGGGATGTACAATGAGCAGTTCTTC	TRBV13	TRBJ2-1	TRBD1	once
CATSRVAAISGYTF	TGTGCCACCAGCAGAGTGGCAGCGATAAGTGGCTACACCTTC	TRBV15	TRBJ1-2	NA	NA
CATSRGESSQETQYF	TGTGCCACCAGCAGAGGGGAGTCCAGCCAAGAGACCCAGTACTTC	TRBV15	TRBJ2-5	NA	NA
CASTPRSTGNGNTIYF	TGTGCCAGTACTCCAAGATCGACAGGGAACGGAAACACCATATATTTT	TRBV19	TRBJ1-3	TRBD1	NA